The 16 T cell receptor beta chains reported below all come from one sample, sequenced in a study of blood T cell repertoires in COVID-19 (dated by TCRdb to between 2020 and 2021). The library was generated by the immunoSEQ multiplex PCR assay. Entries here come from immuneACCESS through TCRdb and include only in-frame sequences with V and J called. Some clones fail to appear in such tables; in the studies checked, an unresolved V gene covers under half of the shortfall, and the cause of the remainder is unknown. In all, the sample holds 300,000 to 450,000 clones, and around 87% of those were seen once. The top ten clonotypes cover over 9.5% of the sample. Material: peripheral blood. Receptors were obtained from a woman younger than 45 with COVID-19, enrolled during active disease.

The chain carries TRBV2 and TRBJ2-7, with D possibly matching TRBD1 (5 bases). Germline V CDR1 and CDR2: SNHLY, FYNNEI. V was trimmed by 10 bases and J by 3 bases, leaving 19 bases between them. CDR3 length: 14 amino acids. The chain's CDR3 is CATGQGRVFYEQYF. In DNA, the CDR3 is TGTGCCACAGGCCAGGGCAGGGTGTTCTACGAGCAGTACTTC. The complete variable domain, with remaining parts taken from reference TRBV2 and TRBJ2-7, reads EPEVTQTPSHQVTQMGQEVILRCVPISNHLYFYWYRQILGQKVEFLVSFYNNEISEKSEIFDDQFSVERPDGSNFTLKIRSTKLEDSAMYFCATGQGRVFYEQYFGPGTRLTVT.

The chain combines TRBV12-5 with TRBJ2-3; the D gene is possibly TRBD2 (5 bases). Trimming took off 5 bases at V and 2 bases at J, with 11 bases between the two ends. Per germline, CDR1 LGHNT and CDR2 FRNRAP. The length of the CDR3 is 14 residues. DNA of the CDR3: TGTGCTAGTGGTCTCGGAGGAACCACAGATACGCAGTATTTT. Its translation is CASGLGGTTDTQYF.

This clone showed up just a few times. This chain links TRBV19 with TRBJ2-7, with TRBD1 as a possible D gene (5 bases). This CDR3 spans 14 amino acids. Deletions cut 4 bases from V and 2 bases from J, with 12 bases between. Germline V gene lookup returns CDR1 LNHDA and CDR2 SQIVND (reference sequence). In nucleotides, the CDR3 is TGTGCCAGTAGTACACCAGGGTTGACCTACGAGCAGTACTTC. Its translation is CASSTPGLTYEQYF.

V is TRBV6-5 and J is TRBJ2-7, with 9 bases fitting TRBD2. V gave up 6 bases and J gave up 3 bases; unmatched junction bases: 6. Germline V gene data show CDR1 as MNHEY and CDR2 as SVGAGI. The CDR3 consists of 14 residues. This CDR3 is CASRRLAEDYEQYF. The DNA for the CDR3 is TGTGCCAGCAGGAGACTAGCGGAGGACTACGAGCAGTACTTC.

The chain joins TRBV30 to TRBJ2-1; TRBD2 aligns across 7 bases. The J segment lost 8 bases and the V segment lost 3 bases, leaving 10 bases of the junction unmatched. The CDR3 covers 14 residues. Germline-derived CDR1 and CDR2 are GTSNPN and SVGIG (reference sequence). The chain's CDR3 is CAWSLTSSHDEQFF. CDR3 in DNA: TGTGCCTGGAGCTTGACTAGCTCACACGATGAGCAGTTCTTC.

J is TRBJ1-1 and V is TRBV9, with no clear D. Trimming removed 0 bases at V and 5 bases at J, with 8 bases between. In germline, CDR1 is SGDLS, CDR2 YYNGEE. This CDR3 is built from 13 residues. CDR3 sequence reads: CASSVVRGTEAFF. CDR3 coding DNA: TGTGCCAGCAGCGTAGTGCGCGGGACTGAAGCTTTCTTT.

V usage is TRBV5-8 and J usage is TRBJ2-1; 7 bases match TRBD2. Germline trimming cut 4 bases from V and 0 bases from J; bases unmatched to any gene: 13. CDR3 size: 18 residues. Germline values: CDR1 SGHTS, CDR2 YDEGEE. CDR3 loop: CASSPRPGTTSSYNEQFF. Here the CDR3 DNA reads TGTGCCAGCAGCCCCCGACCCGGGACTACCAGCTCCTACAATGAGCAGTTCTTC.

The V and J genes are TRBV11-3 and TRBJ2-7, with 8 bases aligning to TRBD1. Germline values: CDR1 SGHNT, CDR2 YENEEA. The CDR3 contains 14 residues. J was trimmed by 7 bases and V by 0 bases; bases with no gene match: 5. Written as DNA, the CDR3 is TGTGCCAGCAGCTTAGACAGGGGGCTTAGGGAGCAGTACTTC. Residues: CASSLDRGLREQYF. Complete variable domain (other parts from reference TRBV11-3 and TRBJ2-7): EAGVVQSPRYKIIEKKQPVAFWCNPISGHNTLYWYLQNLGQGPELLIRYENEEAVDDSQLPKDRFSAERLKGVDSTLKIQPAELGDSAVYLCASSLDRGLREQYFGPGTRLTVT.

The chain recombines TRBV30 with TRBJ2-2; 8 positions agree with TRBD2. The CDR3 length is 15 residues. V shed 4 bases and J 3 bases; nucleotides not matched to a gene: 7. Germline V CDR1 and CDR2: GTSNPN, SVGIG (reference sequence). CDR3 bases: TGTGCCTGGACCCCCAGGCGGGAGGACACCGGGGAGCTGTTTTTT. Translated: CAWTPRREDTGELFF.

This clone was found a few times. The chain couples TRBV11-2 to TRBJ2-1; 8 bases match TRBD2. The length of the CDR3 is 15 residues. Trimming cost V 0 bases and J 6 bases; bases outside gene matches: 4. Germline V gene sequence: CDR1 SGHAT, CDR2 FQNNGV. CDR3 sequence: CASSLEAGVPNEQFF. The CDR3 DNA reads as TGTGCCAGCAGCTTAGAAGCGGGAGTCCCCAATGAGCAGTTCTTC.

The chain recombines TRBV4-1 with TRBJ2-3, with a weak D call TRBD2 (5 bases). V was clipped by 0 bases and J by 4 bases, with 8 bases between them. Germline CDR1 MGHRA, CDR2 YSYEKL. This CDR3 is built from 14 residues. CDR3 nucleotide sequence: TGCGCCAGCAGCCAAGAGAATAGCGCAGATACGCAGTATTTT. Its protein is CASSQENSADTQYF.

The chain carries TRBV19 and TRBJ1-4, with D perhaps matching TRBD1 (5 bases). The CDR3 runs to 14 residues. The germline gives CDR1 LNHDA, CDR2 SQIVND (reference sequence). The V end was cut by 5 bases, the J end by 0 bases, with 7 bases between. The CDR3 loop is CASSVTATNEKLFF. CDR3 sequence (DNA): TGTGCCAGTAGTGTGACAGCAACTAATGAAAAACTGTTTTTT.

This clone has only a few counts. This chain uses TRBV24-1 with TRBJ2-2; TRBD1 might be the D (7 bases). The CDR3 loop spans 17 amino acids. The V gene's germline CDR1 is KGHDR and CDR2 SFDVKD. V was cut by 7 bases and J by 5 bases, with 22 bases left in between. The CDR3 spells CATRAQQGQGGTGELFF. The CDR3 DNA is TGTGCCACCAGGGCCCAGCAAGGCCAGGGGGGAACCGGGGAGCTGTTTTTT.

V is TRBV7-2 and J is TRBJ2-3; TRBD1 agrees at 12 bases. Germline-derived CDR1 and CDR2 are SGHTA and FQGNSA. V gave up 6 bases and J gave up 7 bases; unmatched junction bases: 11. This CDR3 is 16 amino acids long. CDR3 sequence reads: CASSLSGTGGAHTQYF. In nucleotides, the CDR3 is TGTGCCAGCAGTCTATCGGGGACAGGGGGCGCCCATACGCAGTATTTT.

The V call is TRBV6-4, the J call TRBJ2-3; 13 bases are shared with TRBD2. The CDR3 length is 14 residues. The ends lost 11 bases at V and 6 bases at J; junction bases unmatched: 8. Germline lookup yields CDR1 MRHNA and CDR2 SNTAGT. CDR3 nucleotide sequence: TGTGCCTCGAGCGGGACTAGCGGGGTGGATACGCAGTATTTT. Protein: CASSGTSGVDTQYF.

The CDR3 protein is CSVGATGIAAAYNEQFF. In DNA, the CDR3 is TGCAGCGTAGGCGCCACAGGGATAGCAGCCGCCTACAATGAGCAGTTCTTC. The chain has TRBV29-1 and TRBJ2-1; a possible D gene is TRBD1 (6 bases). The germline V gene has CDR1 SQVTM and CDR2 ANQGSEA. CDR3 length: 17 amino acids. V was clipped by 6 bases and J by 2 bases, with 23 bases between them.